This T cell receptor (beta chain) came from a study of PD-L1 blockade in urothelial cancer. Study at large: Blood drawn 3 weeks (second dose) and 6 weeks after treatment start was analyzed. When blood samples were assessed, the median T cell count was about 140,000. Overall study findings and caveats: Below-median pretreatment blood TCR clonality predicted better survival.

The V end lost 0 bases, the J end lost 6 bases, and 8 bases lay between the germline ends. CDR3 length: 13 residues. Per germline, CDR1 LNHDA and CDR2 SQIVND (reference sequence). Profiled with immunoSEQ multiplex PCR; TCRdb holds only in-frame clones, not every one. Here the sample spans tens of thousands of clones, roughly 84% being singletons. In regard to this clone: Its specificity is unknown.

The chain couples TRBV19 to TRBJ1-1, with D perhaps matching TRBD1 (5 bases). The sequence was obtained from a man aged 65-85 years with urothelial cancer. This sample comprised PBMCs, obtained around atezolizumab (anti-PD-L1) treatment. The DNA for the CDR3 is TGTGCCAGTAGTATAGAAGGAGGGGCTGAAGCTTTCTTT. Translating gives CASSIEGGAEAFF.